Following are 21 T cell receptor beta chains from one sample sequenced in a study of spatial heterogeneity in lung cancer. Time point defined: sample taken at primary tumor resection. TCRdb re-called the 5' RACE reads through MiXCR, storing one row per CDR3 protein. The sample yields some 40,000 distinct CDR3 sequences, around 3.1% seen once. The sample was normal lung tissue next to the tumor, taken at surgery. The receptor source for this set is a male donor with early-stage non-small cell lung cancer.

This clonotype was detected many times. Written as DNA, the CDR3 is TGTGCCAGCAGCTCCCTAGGCAGGGACTACGAGCAGTACTTC. It yields the protein CASSSLGRDYEQYF. The chain recombines TRBV7-8 with TRBJ2-7; the D gene is possibly TRBD1 (5 bases). In germline, CDR1 is SGHVS, CDR2 FQNEAQ. This CDR3 spans 14 amino acids. V was pared by 4 bases and J by 3 bases, with 13 bases between.

This clonotype was seen ten or more times. The chain combines TRBV15 with TRBJ1-2; D is uncertain. V lost 3 bases and J 2 bases, leaving 7 bases between the germline ends. Germline V gives CDR1 LNHNV, CDR2 YYDKDF (reference sequence). The CDR3 extends over 13 amino acids. The CDR3 DNA follows: TGTGCCACCAGCAGCCAGAAGAACTATGGCTACACCTTC. Protein sequence: CATSSQKNYGYTF.

This clonotype was recorded many times. This sequence joins TRBV4-1 and TRBJ1-1, with D unclear. The V end was cut by 0 bases, the J end by 10 bases, with 18 bases between. The CDR3 runs to 15 residues. CDR1 and CDR2 (germline): MGHRA, YSYEKL. Here the CDR3 DNA reads TGCGCCAGCAGCCAAGATGGGCGGGCCCTCCTTGGAGCTTTCTTT. It specifies CASSQDGRALLGAFF.

In this sample, this clonotype turned up many times. V usage is TRBV7-2 and J usage is TRBJ2-1, with 8 nucleotides matching TRBD2. Germline-derived CDR1 and CDR2 are SGHTA and FQGNSA. The CDR3 is 15 amino acids. V lost 5 bases, J lost 2 bases, and 5 bases stayed unmatched. The CDR3 coding sequence is TGTGCCAGCAGCCTTACTAGCGGCCCCTACAATGAGCAGTTCTTC. This translates into CASSLTSGPYNEQFF.

This clonotype was counted many times. The CDR3 sequence: CASSLGHSGGLTDTQYF. Here the CDR3 DNA reads TGTGCCAGCAGCTTAGGGCATAGCGGGGGCCTCACAGATACGCAGTATTTT. This chain connects TRBV7-2 to TRBJ2-3, with 9 bases lining up with TRBD2. CDR1 is SGHTA and CDR2 is FQGNSA in the germline V gene. The CDR3 sequence is 17 residues long. Losses at the gene ends were 1 base for V and 2 bases for J; bases not matched to a gene: 7.

This clonotype was found many times. The chain uses TRBV6-6 and TRBJ2-2; 7 bases agree with TRBD2. CDR1 and CDR2 (germline): MNHNY, SVGAGI (reference sequence). CDR3 size: 18 residues. Trimming took 0 bases from V and 3 from J; bases not matched to a gene: 10. The CDR3 loop is CASSYSTAGVSDTGELFF. The CDR3 bases are TGTGCCAGCAGTTACTCGACTGCGGGGGTGTCGGACACCGGGGAGCTGTTTTTT.

There are many counts of this clonotype. V gene TRBV5-1 combines with J gene TRBJ2-3; D may correspond to TRBD1 or TRBD2 (6 bases each). CDR1 SGHRS and CDR2 YFSETQ come from the germline V gene. The V end was cut by 1 base, the J end by 3 bases, with 18 bases between. The CDR3 sequence is 17 residues long. The CDR3 region is CASSLTPQGGGTDTQYF. In nucleotides, the CDR3 is TGCGCCAGCAGCTTGACCCCACAGGGTGGGGGGACAGATACGCAGTATTTT.

The table lists this clonotype with many counts. The chain is built from TRBV6-6 and TRBJ2-7, with D tentatively TRBD1 (6 bases). CDR1 is MNHNY and CDR2 is SVGAGI in the germline V gene (reference sequence). V was pared by 6 bases and J by 7 bases, with 16 bases between. This CDR3 spans 13 amino acids. The CDR3 DNA sequence: TGTGCCAGCAGCCCAGGGGCCCTCGGAGAGCAGTACTTC. Translated: CASSPGALGEQYF.

This clonotype was seen many times. The rearrangement joins TRBV2 to TRBJ2-7; 8 bases line up with TRBD1. This CDR3 spans 16 amino acids. The junction had 12 bases not matched to a gene; V was cut back by 6 bases and J by 2 bases. Germline V gene lookup returns CDR1 SNHLY and CDR2 FYNNEI. CDR3 protein: CASSEQAARGPYEQYF. Here the CDR3 DNA reads TGTGCCAGCAGCGAACAGGCGGCCAGGGGGCCCTACGAGCAGTACTTC.

Ten or more counts support this clonotype. The chain uses TRBV6-6 and TRBJ2-5, with D perhaps matching TRBD1 (6 bases). CDR1 is MNHNY and CDR2 is SVGAGI in the germline V gene (reference sequence). V lost 5 bases and J lost 3, with 13 bases in between. CDR3 length: 14 amino acids. CDR3 nucleotide sequence: TGTGCCAGCAGTGGCAGGGGATCCGAAGAGACCCAGTACTTC. It is translated as CASSGRGSEETQYF.

There are many counts of this clonotype. J is TRBJ2-7 and V is TRBV2; D uncertain. The germline V gene has CDR1 SNHLY and CDR2 FYNNEI. The CDR3 consists of 12 residues. The ends were cut back, 5 bases at V and 7 bases at J, with 12 bases in the middle. DNA for the CDR3: TGTGCCAGCAGTTATTCAACGGTTGAGCAGTACTTC. Protein: CASSYSTVEQYF.

This clonotype occurred many times. The chain combines TRBV12-3 or TRBV12-4 with TRBJ2-5; D is unclear. Trimming took off 6 bases at V and 5 bases at J, with 7 bases between the two ends. The CDR3 is made up of 11 amino acids. The CDR3 coding sequence is TGTGCCAGCAGCGACGTGGAGACCCAGTACTTC. Its protein product is CASSDVETQYF.

The chain links TRBV28 to TRBJ2-3; tentative D call: TRBD2 (6 bases). V was shortened by 5 bases and J by 3 bases, with 21 bases between the two germline ends. The CDR3 loop spans 17 amino acids. Germline assignment: CDR1 MDHEN and CDR2 SYDVKM. CDR3 amino acids: CASSPRAGAAGTDTQYF. The CDR3 bases are TGTGCCAGCAGTCCCCGAGCGGGTGCTGCGGGAACAGATACGCAGTATTTT. Using reference TRBV28 and TRBJ2-3 for the parts outside the CDR3, the full variable domain is DVKVTQSSRYLVKRTGEKVFLECVQDMDHENMFWYRQDPGLGLRLIYFSYDVKMKEKGDIPEGYSVSREKKERFSLILESASTNQTSMYLCASSPRAGAAGTDTQYFGPGTRLTVL.

There are many counts of this clonotype. The CDR3 bases are TGTGCCAGCAGGCTAGCGGGCAACACCGGGGAGCTGTTTTTT. It yields the protein CASRLAGNTGELFF. The V gene is TRBV7-2, the J gene TRBJ2-2; 8 nucleotides line up with TRBD2. CDR3 length: 14 amino acids. Germline CDR1 is SGHTA and CDR2 is FQGNSA. V gave up 6 bases and J gave up 2 bases; unmatched junction bases: 2. Based on the CDR3 plus reference TRBV7-2 and TRBJ2-2, the full variable domain is GAGVSQSPSNKVTEKGKDVELRCDPISGHTALYWYRQSLGQGLEFLIYFQGNSAPDKSGLPSDRFSAERTGGSVSTLTIQRTQQEDSAVYLCASRLAGNTGELFFGEGSRLTVL.

This clonotype occurred many times. The chain has TRBV9 and TRBJ1-6, with 7 nucleotides matching TRBD1. The CDR3 extends over 15 amino acids. Losses at the gene ends were 3 bases for V and 9 bases for J; bases not matched to a gene: 9. Germline assignment: CDR1 SGDLS and CDR2 YYNGEE. The CDR3 loop reads CASSAAPTGASPLHF. The DNA for the CDR3 is TGTGCCAGCAGCGCAGCACCAACAGGGGCTTCACCCCTCCACTTT.

This clonotype was seen many times. CDR3 loop: CASSPTGMNTEAFF. The CDR3 region has the DNA TGTGCCAGCAGCCCGACAGGGATGAACACTGAAGCTTTCTTT. The rearrangement uses TRBV11-2 and TRBJ1-1; 7 nucleotides agree with TRBD1. Germline CDR1 is SGHAT and CDR2 is FQNNGV. The CDR3 is 14 amino acids. V dropped 5 bases and J dropped 0; count of bases not matched to a gene: 3.

This clonotype came up many times. This sequence joins TRBV12-3 or TRBV12-4 and TRBJ2-5; no clear D. The germline V and J ends were trimmed by 6 bases and 2 bases, with 10 bases remaining between them. This CDR3 comprises 13 residues. The CDR3 protein is CASSDEPQETQYF. CDR3 coding DNA: TGTGCCAGCAGCGACGAGCCGCAAGAGACCCAGTACTTC.

The chain is built from TRBV6-2 or TRBV6-3 and TRBJ2-3; 10 bases align to TRBD1. With V trimmed by 6 bases and J by 4 bases, 4 bases remained unmatched. The CDR3 runs to 14 residues. Per germline, CDR1 MNHEY and CDR2 SVGEGT. CDR3: CASRWTGGADTQYF. CDR3 nucleotides: TGTGCCAGCAGATGGACAGGGGGGGCAGATACGCAGTATTTT.

This clonotype was observed many times. J is TRBJ2-1 and V is TRBV29-1, with TRBD2 matching over 8 bases. Trimming at V came to 4 bases and at J to 6 bases, leaving 5 bases not matched to a gene. CDR1 SQVTM and CDR2 ANQGSEA come from the germline V gene. This CDR3 is built from 13 residues. CDR3 sequence reads: CSVVAGRANEQFF. In DNA, the CDR3 is TGCAGCGTTGTAGCGGGGAGGGCCAATGAGCAGTTCTTC.

This clonotype was counted many times. J is TRBJ2-2 and V is TRBV7-9; TRBD1 agrees at 7 bases. The CDR3 covers 15 residues. V lost 3 bases and J lost 0; bases outside the gene matches: 1. Germline CDR1 and CDR2: SEHNR and FQNEAQ (reference sequence). This CDR3 reads CASSFQGANTGELFF. CDR3 nucleotide sequence: TGTGCCAGCAGCTTCCAGGGGGCGAACACCGGGGAGCTGTTTTTT. The full variable domain, with the rest looked up from reference TRBV7-9 and TRBJ2-2, is DTGVSQNPRHKITKRGQNVTFRCDPISEHNRLYWYRQTLGQGPEFLTYFQNEAQLEKSRLLSDRFSAERPKGSFSTLEIQRTEQGDSAMYLCASSFQGANTGELFFGEGSRLTVL.

There are many counts of this clonotype. The gene calls are TRBV5-1 and TRBJ1-5; unclear D gene. The V end was cut by 4 bases, the J end by 0 bases, with 11 bases between. The CDR3 covers 15 residues. CDR1 and CDR2 from the germline V gene are SGHRS and YFSETQ. The CDR3 loop reads CASSPSGNSNQPQHF. As DNA, the CDR3 is TGCGCCAGCAGCCCCTCCGGGAATAGCAATCAGCCCCAGCATTTT.